The rows below give T cell receptor beta chains drawn from one sample of a study of chemoradiotherapy in HPV16-positive cancers. Some clones are missing from TCRdb's copy, which holds only in-frame ones; the method was immunoSEQ multiplex PCR. The table shows 9,500 to 15,000 clones, with 60% to 80% occurring only once. Collection took place from a patient who underwent chemoradiotherapy. Receptors were obtained from a human donor with HPV-associated anogenital cancer. Both conserved end residues are part of each CDR3. The order of the fields is V gene, CDR3 length, D gene, J gene, clone size, CDR3 protein, CDR3 DNA. The D gene is left open where the match is weak. Clone sizes are given selectively: once, few, many, or a class where the clone is expanded.

TRBV2,14,TRBD1,TRBJ1-6,-,CASSPGQVNSPLHF,TGTGCCAGCAGTCCGGGACAGGTTAATTCACCCCTCCACTTT
TRBV2,14,-,TRBJ2-5,-,CASSESVAVETQYF,TGTGCCAGCAGTGAAAGCGTTGCCGTGGAGACCCAGTACTTC
TRBV5-4,13,-,TRBJ2-3,-,CASRGDHTDTQYF,TGTGCCAGTCGAGGGGACCACACAGATACGCAGTATTTT
TRBV10-1,13,-,TRBJ2-4,-,CASSQGWKNIQYF,TGCGCCAGCAGTCAGGGATGGAAAAACATTCAGTACTTC
TRBV6-1,15,-,TRBJ1-4,-,CASNLPGAANEKLFF,TGTGCCAGCAATCTCCCGGGTGCGGCTAATGAAAAACTGTTTTTT
TRBV9,16,TRBD1,TRBJ1-1,-,CASSVIGTGVNTEAFF,TGTGCCAGCAGCGTAATAGGGACAGGGGTGAACACTGAAGCTTTCTTT
TRBV7-2,13,-,TRBJ2-7,-,CASSLTPSYEQYF,TGTGCCAGCAGCCTAACGCCCTCCTACGAGCAGTACTTC
TRBV6-1,16,TRBD1,TRBJ1-2,few,CASSEWWGQQNYGYTF,TGTGCCAGCAGTGAATGGTGGGGACAGCAGAACTATGGCTACACCTTC
TRBV25-1,16,-,TRBJ2-2,-,CASSELEGAGTGELFF,TGTGCCAGCAGTGAATTGGAGGGGGCAGGGACCGGGGAGCTGTTTTTT
TRBV28,11,-,TRBJ2-7,few,CASGISYEQYF,TGTGCCAGCGGGATCTCCTACGAGCAGTACTTC
TRBV27,17,-,TRBJ1-6,few,CASSQNNPGKGDSPLHF,TGTGCCAGCAGCCAAAACAATCCAGGCAAAGGGGATTCACCCCTCCACTTT
TRBV18,14,-,TRBJ2-7,-,CASSPAAGEGEQYF,TGTGCCAGCTCACCAGCGGCAGGGGAAGGCGAGCAGTACTTC
TRBV11-1,16,TRBD1,TRBJ1-2,-,CASSYGQGMGGYGYTF,TGTGCCAGCAGCTATGGACAGGGAATGGGTGGCTATGGCTACACCTTC
TRBV7-9,12,-,TRBJ1-5,few,CASSLGDQPQHF,TGTGCCAGCAGCTTAGGGGATCAGCCCCAGCATTTT
TRBV5-1,15,TRBD1,TRBJ2-3,-,CASSLEGQGVPTQYF,TGCGCCAGCAGCTTGGAAGGACAGGGAGTACCGACGCAGTATTTT
TRBV29-1,10,-,TRBJ1-1,few,CSALWGDAFF,TGCAGCGCTCTTTGGGGTGACGCTTTCTTT
TRBV10-3,13,TRBD1,TRBJ1-1,-,CAITTGADTEAFF,TGTGCCATCACGACAGGGGCGGACACTGAAGCTTTCTTT
TRBV28,14,-,TRBJ2-2,once,CASSPTLLAGELFF,TGTGCCAGCAGTCCGACACTCTTGGCCGGGGAGCTGTTTTTT
TRBV19,14,TRBD1,TRBJ2-7,-,CASSRTGGPYEQYF,TGTGCCAGTAGTCGGACAGGGGGCCCGTACGAGCAGTACTTC
TRBV4-1,16,TRBD2,TRBJ2-7,few,CASSQEAAGSSYEQYF,TGCGCCAGCAGCCAAGAGGCAGCGGGGAGCTCCTACGAGCAGTACTTC
TRBV25-1,15,TRBD2,TRBJ2-3,-,CASSEPGLVLDTQYF,TGTGCCAGCAGTGAACCCGGACTAGTTCTAGATACGCAGTATTTT
TRBV12-5,15,-,TRBJ2-1,few,CASASPIAGTHEQFF,TGTGCTAGTGCTTCCCCGATTGCAGGGACGCATGAGCAGTTCTTC
TRBV7-9,15,-,TRBJ1-1,-,CASSFQTGMNTEAFF,TGTGCCAGCAGCTTCCAAACAGGGATGAACACTGAAGCTTTCTTT
TRBV7-3,13,-,TRBJ2-3,-,CASSFSETDTQYF,TGTGCCAGCAGCTTCTCCGAGACAGATACGCAGTATTTT
TRBV10-3,16,-,TRBJ1-4,-,CAIRKGPTLAEEKLFF,TGTGCCATCAGAAAGGGACCCACCCTGGCGGAAGAAAAACTGTTTTTT
TRBV5-4,15,-,TRBJ1-6,-,CASSHVTLGQSPLHF,TGTGCCAGCAGCCATGTAACTCTTGGACAATCACCCCTCCACTTT
TRBV28,20,TRBD2,TRBJ2-5,once,CASSLGPPLAGERDGETQYF,TGTGCCAGCAGTTTAGGCCCCCCACTAGCGGGAGAAAGGGATGGAGAGACCCAGTACTTC
TRBV9,14,-,TRBJ2-5,-,CASSPGALGETQYF,TGTGCCAGCAGCCCCGGGGCCCTGGGGGAGACCCAGTACTTC
TRBV28,13,TRBD2,TRBJ2-3,-,CAIRGGYTDTQYF,TGTGCCATCCGGGGGGGGTACACAGATACGCAGTATTTT
TRBV7-2,15,-,TRBJ2-5,-,CASSPVWGPRETQYF,TGTGCCAGCAGCCCCGTATGGGGGCCACGGGAGACCCAGTACTTC
TRBV27,17,-,TRBJ1-5,once,CASSLESRTGGNQPQHF,TGTGCCAGCAGTTTAGAGTCCCGTACGGGGGGCAATCAGCCCCAGCATTTT
TRBV2,11,-,TRBJ2-2,-,CASRNTGELFF,TGTGCCAGTCGGAACACCGGGGAGCTGTTTTTT
TRBV5-1,15,TRBD1,TRBJ1-6,few,CASRSQTGREWPLHF,TGCGCCAGCAGGTCTCAGACAGGGAGGGAGTGGCCCCTCCACTTT
TRBV7-2,17,-,TRBJ2-7,-,CASSLAQGRQGGFEQYF,TGTGCCAGCAGCTTAGCGCAAGGTCGACAGGGAGGCTTCGAGCAGTACTTC
TRBV28,17,-,TRBJ1-4,-,CASSFIGSVGTNEKLFF,TGTGCCAGCAGTTTTATAGGGTCGGTGGGGACTAATGAAAAACTGTTTTTT
TRBV2,14,-,TRBJ1-1,-,CASRGRWGGTEAFF,TGTGCCAGCAGGGGCAGATGGGGGGGCACTGAAGCTTTCTTT
TRBV4-1,18,TRBD2,TRBJ2-3,once,CASSQDPTSGVLTDTQYF,TGCGCCAGCAGCCAAGATCCTACTAGCGGGGTTCTTACAGATACGCAGTATTTT
TRBV19,15,-,TRBJ2-3,-,CASRISWQGTDTQYF,TGTGCCAGCAGAATAAGCTGGCAGGGAACAGATACGCAGTATTTT
TRBV19,16,-,TRBJ2-5,-,CAISQTGPGYAETQYF,TGTGCCATCTCCCAGACTGGGCCGGGGTACGCGGAGACCCAGTACTTC
TRBV19,14,-,TRBJ2-7,-,CASSPRPPTGEQYF,TGTGCCAGTAGTCCCCGGCCGCCGACGGGCGAGCAGTACTTC
TRBV5-1,14,TRBD2,TRBJ2-7,-,CASSSRTSGNEQYF,TGCGCCAGCAGCTCAAGGACTAGCGGGAACGAGCAGTACTTC
TRBV2,15,TRBD1,TRBJ2-7,-,CASSEGWTGSYEQYF,TGTGCCAGCAGTGAAGGGTGGACAGGTTCCTACGAGCAGTACTTC
TRBV4-2,20,TRBD1,TRBJ1-2,-,CASSQDSLGQGAQVGYGYTF,TGTGCCAGCAGCCAAGATTCCCTCGGACAGGGGGCGCAGGTGGGCTATGGCTACACCTTC
TRBV7-2,15,-,TRBJ1-5,-,CASSFSREINQPQHF,TGTGCCAGCAGCTTCAGCAGGGAGATAAATCAGCCCCAGCATTTT
TRBV2,15,TRBD2,TRBJ2-1,-,CASSEARLAGSEQFF,TGTGCCAGCAGTGAAGCGCGCCTAGCGGGAAGTGAGCAGTTCTTC
TRBV5-1,14,TRBD1,TRBJ2-1,-,CASSQGQADNEQFF,TGCGCCAGCAGCCAGGGACAGGCCGACAATGAGCAGTTCTTC
TRBV4-1,16,TRBD1,TRBJ1-4,-,CASSQDSDRVTEKLFF,TGCGCCAGCAGCCAAGATAGCGACAGGGTCACCGAAAAACTGTTTTTT
TRBV5-6,16,-,TRBJ1-2,-,CASSLALGQRRYGYTF,TGTGCCAGCAGCTTGGCCCTCGGTCAAAGGAGGTATGGCTACACCTTC